The clone carrying this T cell receptor (beta chain) came up a few times. The CDR3 has 14 residues. The germline gives CDR1 SGHVS, CDR2 FQNEAQ. Trimming pared 1 base from V and 6 bases from J, leaving 11 bases between. TCR sequencing used cDNA made by reverse transcription of extracted RNA. Measured with immunoSEQ multiplex PCR; TCRdb has only the in-frame clones, and not every one. The sample contains over 90,000 clones, 65% to 90% of which appear only once. The data were taken from a study of CD8+ T cells in alopecia areata. Treatment denoted: oral pan-JAK inhibitor, 5-10 mg twice daily. The material sequenced was CD8+ T cells sorted from blood, taken between weeks 30 and 35, from a patient treated with tofacitinib. The J gene is TRBJ2-3, the V gene TRBV7-8; D ambiguous. The sequence was obtained from a human donor with alopecia areata. Here the CDR3 reads CASSLGASGDTQYF. CDR3 nucleotides: TGTGCCAGCAGCTTAGGAGCCTCCGGGGATACGCAGTATTTT.